Following are 24 T cell receptor beta chains from one sample sequenced in a study of shared clonotypes between healthy human individuals. Using immunoSEQ multiplex PCR, the repertoire was profiled, and TCRdb retains in-frame clones only, with some absent. The sample has 2 million to 2.5 million clones; around 95% are singletons. The sample consisted of naive CD4+ T cells sorted from blood. Subset defined: CD45RA+ positively selected. The receptor set was obtained from a man aged 18 to 29 in good health.

The rearrangement joins TRBV9 to TRBJ2-2; 7 nucleotides align to TRBD1. Losses at the gene ends were 6 bases for V and 7 bases for J; bases not matched to a gene: 3. Germline assignment: CDR1 SGDLS and CDR2 YYNGEE. This CDR3 has 12 residues. CDR3 residues: CASTGGGGELFF. For the CDR3, the DNA is TGTGCCAGCACAGGGGGTGGCGGGGAGCTGTTTTTT.

With respect to this clone: The sample has other DNA sequences that encode this CDR3 too. The CDR3 is CASSLAETQYF. For the CDR3, the DNA is TGTGCCAGCAGCTTAGCCGAGACCCAGTACTTC. The chain uses TRBV7-2 and TRBJ2-5; D is unresolved. Trimming took 0 bases from V and 5 from J, leaving 1 base between them. The CDR3 has 11 amino acids. Germline V lookup: CDR1 SGHTA, CDR2 FQGNSA.

This clone showed up just a few times. The V call is TRBV6-1, the J call TRBJ1-6; 7 bases fit TRBD1. The CDR3 runs to 14 residues. The germline gives CDR1 MNHNS, CDR2 SASEGT. V dropped 3 bases and J dropped 9; count of bases not matched to a gene: 5. The CDR3 DNA follows: TGTGCCAGCAGTGATGAGGGGGCTATTTCACCCCTCCACTTT. This encodes CASSDEGAISPLHF.

The CDR3 region has the DNA TGCGCCAGCAGCCAAGATGCCAGGGGTGTCACTGAAGCTTTCTTT. Amino acid sequence: CASSQDARGVTEAFF. The V call is TRBV4-3, the J call TRBJ1-1; D is perhaps TRBD1 (6 bases). The CDR3 has 15 residues. V was pared by 0 bases and J by 4 bases, with 12 bases between. The germline V gene encodes CDR1 LGHNA and CDR2 YSLEER.

The genes are TRBV5-1 and TRBJ1-2, with TRBD1 matching 7 bases. With V trimmed by 3 bases and J by 2 bases, 4 bases remained unmatched. Germline-derived CDR1 and CDR2 are SGHRS and YFSETQ. CDR3 size: 14 residues. Here the CDR3 reads CASSSWTGNYGYTF. CDR3 bases: TGCGCCAGCAGCTCTTGGACAGGAAACTATGGCTACACCTTC.

The chain joins TRBV10-2 to TRBJ2-3; tentatively, D is TRBD1 (5 bases). The germline V gene encodes CDR1 WSHSY and CDR2 SAAADI. The V end was cut by 7 bases, the J end by 0 bases, with 11 bases between. This CDR3 region has 14 residues. CDR3 in DNA: TGCGCCAGCACCTCTAGGGGCAGCACAGATACGCAGTATTTT. Encoded protein: CASTSRGSTDTQYF.

The rearrangement joins TRBV12-5 to TRBJ1-2, with D possibly matching TRBD1 (5 bases). The V and J ends lost 2 bases and 7 bases respectively, with 17 bases between them. The germline V gene has CDR1 LGHNT and CDR2 FRNRAP. The CDR3 extends over 15 amino acids. CDR3 sequence reads: CASGLPRGVSGGYTF. The DNA of the CDR3 is TGTGCTAGTGGTTTGCCCCGGGGCGTTAGCGGTGGCTACACCTTC.

The CDR3 reads CASSGGTVGYTEAFF. The CDR3 bases are TGTGCCAGCAGTGGCGGGACAGTGGGTTACACTGAAGCTTTCTTT. The chain is built from TRBV28 and TRBJ1-1, with 7 positions matching TRBD1. Germline trimming cut 5 bases from V and 3 bases from J; bases unmatched to any gene: 9. This CDR3 spans 15 amino acids. Germline V gives CDR1 MDHEN, CDR2 SYDVKM.

For this clone: This sample also contains other DNA sequences that code for the same CDR3. J is TRBJ2-5 and V is TRBV2, with unresolved D. The CDR3 has 12 amino acids. V was clipped by 4 bases and J by 4 bases, with 7 bases between them. The germline V gene has CDR1 SNHLY and CDR2 FYNNEI. CDR3 protein: CASSGVRETQYF. The CDR3 DNA follows: TGTGCCAGCAGTGGTGTCCGAGAGACCCAGTACTTC. Full variable domain (outside the CDR3, taken from reference TRBV2 and TRBJ2-5): EPEVTQTPSHQVTQMGQEVILRCVPISNHLYFYWYRQILGQKVEFLVSFYNNEISEKSEIFDDQFSVERPDGSNFTLKIRSTKLEDSAMYFCASSGVRETQYFGPGTRLLVL.

The table lists this clone with a count of one. This chain connects TRBV2 to TRBJ1-1; D gene ambiguous. CDR1 is SNHLY and CDR2 is FYNNEI in the germline V gene. The CDR3 runs to 12 residues. V was pared by 10 bases and J by 8 bases, with 17 bases between. The CDR3 protein is CATGRPGVEAFF. CDR3 sequence (DNA): TGTGCCACCGGGCGGCCGGGAGTAGAAGCTTTCTTT.

The V gene is TRBV4-1, the J gene TRBJ2-7; D might be TRBD2 (5 bases). V dropped 3 bases and J dropped 3 bases, with 15 bases sitting between them. The length of the CDR3 is 15 residues. Germline CDR1 is MGHRA and CDR2 is YSYEKL. This CDR3 reads CASSQQLLGDYEQYF. The DNA for the CDR3 is TGCGCCAGCAGCCAGCAACTACTGGGAGACTACGAGCAGTACTTC.

Only one count was recorded for this clone. The chain is built from TRBV5-4 and TRBJ1-2; possibly TRBD1 for D (5 bases). The CDR3 totals 13 residues. The V gene's germline CDR1 is SGHNT and CDR2 YYREEE (reference sequence). V lost 1 base and J 8 bases, leaving 12 bases between the germline ends. CDR3 residues: CASSLMGVYGYTF. CDR3 DNA sequence: TGTGCCAGCAGCTTGATGGGGGTCTACGGCTACACCTTC.

The rearrangement joins TRBV7-2 to TRBJ2-3; D is possibly TRBD1 or TRBD2 (5 bases each). The length of the CDR3 is 13 residues. V lost 7 bases, J lost 4 bases, and 12 bases lay in between. CDR1 is SGHTA and CDR2 is FQGNSA in the germline V gene. CDR3 loop: CASKPRGPDTQYF. The CDR3 nucleotides read TGTGCCAGCAAGCCAAGGGGACCAGATACGCAGTATTTT. Combining the CDR3 with reference TRBV7-2 and TRBJ2-3 gives the whole variable domain GAGVSQSPSNKVTEKGKDVELRCDPISGHTALYWYRQSLGQGLEFLIYFQGNSAPDKSGLPSDRFSAERTGGSVSTLTIQRTQQEDSAVYLCASKPRGPDTQYFGPGTRLTVL.

As to this clone: This specimen includes other DNA sequences encoding the same CDR3. The chain joins TRBV18 to TRBJ1-2; TRBD1 matches 11 bases. The trim removed 2 bases at V and 8 bases at J, leaving 4 bases unmatched. The CDR3 totals 14 residues. Germline V gives CDR1 KGHSH, CDR2 LQKENI. The CDR3 protein is CASSPGTGGDGYTF. CDR3 coding DNA: TGTGCCAGCTCACCAGGGACAGGGGGAGACGGCTACACCTTC.

J is TRBJ2-1 and V is TRBV10-3, with 8 bases aligning to TRBD2. Germline V gives CDR1 ENHRY, CDR2 SYGVKD. The CDR3 is 14 residues long. The ends lost 8 bases at V and 4 bases at J; junction bases unmatched: 7. The chain's CDR3 is CAISAGGRYNEQFF. The CDR3 DNA sequence: TGTGCCATCTCCGCGGGAGGCCGTTACAATGAGCAGTTCTTC.

The chain combines TRBV2 with TRBJ2-7; a weak D match, TRBD2 (5 bases). The length of the CDR3 is 12 residues. V lost 3 bases and J lost 6, with 9 bases in between. The germline gives CDR1 SNHLY, CDR2 FYNNEI. CDR3 DNA: TGTGCCAGCAGTGAGGAGGCTAGCGAGCAGTACTTC. This sequence encodes CASSEEASEQYF. The full variable domain, rest sourced from reference TRBV2 and TRBJ2-7, is EPEVTQTPSHQVTQMGQEVILRCVPISNHLYFYWYRQILGQKVEFLVSFYNNEISEKSEIFDDQFSVERPDGSNFTLKIRSTKLEDSAMYFCASSEEASEQYFGPGTRLTVT.

The rearrangement joins TRBV18 to TRBJ2-1, with D possibly being TRBD1 (6 bases). Germline lookup yields CDR1 KGHSH and CDR2 LQKENI. V was trimmed by 2 bases and J by 9 bases, leaving 8 bases between them. The CDR3 length is 12 residues. The CDR3 sequence: CASSPAGVEQFF. CDR3 in DNA: TGTGCCAGCTCACCAGCAGGGGTTGAGCAGTTCTTC.

The rearrangement joins TRBV7-2 to TRBJ2-7; unclear D gene. The length of the CDR3 is 14 residues. Deletions cut 1 base from V and 1 base from J, with 8 bases between. Per the germline V gene, CDR1 is SGHTA and CDR2 is FQGNSA. The CDR3 protein is CASSLGWRSYEQYF. The CDR3 region has the DNA TGTGCCAGCAGCTTAGGATGGCGATCCTACGAGCAGTACTTC.

The chain employs TRBV7-9 and TRBJ2-1; 8 nucleotides align to TRBD2. Germline V gene lookup returns CDR1 SEHNR and CDR2 FQNEAQ (reference sequence). The CDR3 covers 14 residues. V was clipped by 10 bases and J by 4 bases; unmatched bases: 9. CDR3 DNA: TGTGCCACCCAACGGGGGGGCCTATACAATGAGCAGTTCTTC. It codes for CATQRGGLYNEQFF.

The chain recombines TRBV6-5 with TRBJ2-5, with D unresolved. Trimming shortened V by 5 bases and J by 5 bases, and 6 bases separated the two germline ends. The CDR3 length is 11 residues. CDR1 is MNHEY, CDR2 SVGAGI, per germline. CDR3 region: CASSRSETQYF. The CDR3, as DNA: TGTGCCAGCAGTCGGTCGGAGACCCAGTACTTC.

The chain joins TRBV5-1 to TRBJ1-6; D gene ambiguous. The V gene's germline CDR1 is SGHRS and CDR2 YFSETQ. The V end was cut by 4 bases, the J end by 8 bases, with 19 bases between. The CDR3 has 16 amino acids. CDR3 DNA: TGCGCCAGCAGCCCCGAAGGAAAACGGAGCGATTCACCCCTCCACTTT. It codes for CASSPEGKRSDSPLHF.

This chain joins TRBV28 and TRBJ1-6; D unclear. CDR1 is MDHEN, CDR2 SYDVKM, per germline. CDR3 length: 16 amino acids. Trimming shortened V by 5 bases and J by 4 bases, and 15 bases separated the two germline ends. The CDR3 coding sequence is TGTGCCAGCAGTCCTAGTTGGCGGTCTTATAATTCACCCCTCCACTTT. Translating gives CASSPSWRSYNSPLHF.

The chain has TRBV9 and TRBJ2-2; tentative D call: TRBD2 (6 bases). The V gene's germline CDR1 is SGDLS and CDR2 YYNGEE. The CDR3 runs to 15 residues. The V end lost 4 bases, the J end lost 6 bases, and 16 bases lay between the germline ends. This chain's CDR3 is CASSLYGGSAGELFF. The CDR3 region has the DNA TGTGCCAGCAGCCTGTACGGGGGTTCCGCCGGGGAGCTGTTTTTT.

The gene calls are TRBV2 and TRBJ2-5; D gene unclear. The CDR3 consists of 12 residues. Trimming removed 6 bases at V and 4 bases at J, with 9 bases between. Germline V CDR1 and CDR2: SNHLY, FYNNEI. CDR3 loop: CASRGEIETQYF. The CDR3 DNA reads as TGTGCCAGCAGGGGTGAGATAGAGACCCAGTACTTC. The entire variable domain, with the rest obtained from reference TRBV2 and TRBJ2-5, is as follows: EPEVTQTPSHQVTQMGQEVILRCVPISNHLYFYWYRQILGQKVEFLVSFYNNEISEKSEIFDDQFSVERPDGSNFTLKIRSTKLEDSAMYFCASRGEIETQYFGPGTRLLVL.